This TCR beta chain comes out of a study of neurological immune-mediated disorders. As for the study in general: Among some 35 multiple sclerosis patients, about 31 were relapsing-remitting and 3 were secondary progressive. Study-wide results and limits: The multiple sclerosis repertoire cluster was associated with no clinical or MRI feature.

About this clonotype itself: Its antigen remains unknown.

In each sequencing run, over 180 million TCR-beta sequences were generated from 15-18 subjects. Each CDR3 protein is one row after TCRdb ran MiXCR on the 5' RACE reads. In the table there are roughly 60,000 distinct CDR3 sequences, around 2.3% of which are singletons. The trim removed 0 bases at V and 5 bases at J, leaving 4 bases unmatched. This CDR3 is 16 amino acids long. Germline lookup yields CDR1 SGHVS and CDR2 FQNEAQ. 2 million unsorted PBMCs were stored in RNAlater at -80 °C before RNA extraction. Sequencing input: PBMCs. The rearrangement uses TRBV7-8 and TRBJ2-5, with 12 bases identical to TRBD2. The clonotype was recovered from a man aged 50 or older with multiple sclerosis. The CDR3 spells CASSLAASGGVETQYF. The CDR3 DNA sequence: TGTGCCAGCAGCTTAGCGGCTAGCGGGGGGGTCGAGACCCAGTACTTC.